This record concerns one TCR beta chain sequence. The record originates from a study of cytomegalovirus exposure and HLA in healthy donors. Trimming took off 4 bases at V and 4 bases at J, with 18 bases between the two ends. Germline CDR1 reads SGHRS; CDR2 reads YFSETQ. CDR3 length: 16 residues. In the PCR, 60 Vbeta and 13 Jbeta primers were used. The assay was immunoSEQ multiplex PCR, and TCRdb's table has in-frame clones only and misses some. The data show 100,000 to 150,000 clones, and the top ten clones hold roughly 1.5%. This chain joins TRBV5-1 and TRBJ1-3; TRBD1 might be the D (6 bases). This clonotype originated in a woman in her thirties or forties in good health and CMV-seronegative. Sequencing was performed on PBMCs. This CDR3 is CASSSGTLPRGNTIYF. The CDR3, as DNA: TGCGCCAGCAGCAGTGGGACACTGCCTCGGGGAAACACCATATATTTT.